The present T cell receptor beta chain was sequenced within a study of vaccination and CD4 T cells after COVID-19. The overall study: Samples were taken after vaccination, a median of roughly 70 days after dose two, with a range of 14 to 241.

Treatment defined: approximately nine-day PBMC culture with coronavirus spike peptide pools or control peptides (ViraFEST assay). Trimming cost V 3 bases and J 0 bases; bases outside gene matches: 6. This CDR3 spans 17 amino acids. CDR1 is DFQATT and CDR2 is SNEGSKA in the germline V gene (reference sequence). Concerning this clonotype itself: The antigen is not known.

Sequence data for DNA of cultured CD4+ T cells were generated by the Oncomine TCR Beta short-read assay. TCRdb itself ran the PCR reads through MiXCR, one entry per CDR3 protein. The table lists tens of thousands of distinct CDR3 sequences, under 65% of them singletons, with roughly 2.8% in the top ten. This TCR came from a human donor who had recovered from COVID-19. Sequenced: CD4+ T cells from blood, cultured in vitro. The chain is built from TRBV20-1 and TRBJ2-1; 12 nucleotides agree with TRBD1. The CDR3 nucleotides are TGCAGTGCTAGGGGACAGGGGGCCCCGAGCTCCTACAATGAGCAGTTCTTC. It is translated as CSARGQGAPSSYNEQFF.